Listed here is a single T cell receptor (beta chain). As yet, its antigen is unknown. Generated by immunoSEQ multiplex PCR, the TCRdb table keeps only in-frame clones and is missing some. The sample carries about 76,000 clones, roughly three quarters recorded once. Following an approximately ten-day culture, CD4+ T cells were purified. The study found no prior SARS-CoV-2 infection in the vaccine recipients, who tested negative for nucleocapsid antibodies. Germline V gives CDR1 SEHNR, CDR2 FQNEAQ (reference sequence). The CDR3 runs to 15 residues. Trimming pared 10 bases from V and 1 base from J, leaving 19 bases between. These data come from a study of vaccination effects on CD4 cells after COVID-19. Study results and limitations: Nearly all vaccine-induced clones in healthy recipients recognized only SARS-CoV-2. Convalescent patients were scarce, and early post-infection timepoints were absent.

The clonotype was recovered from a human donor who received a COVID-19 vaccine. The chain joins TRBV7-9 to TRBJ1-1, with TRBD1 as a possible D gene (5 bases). The input for sequencing was CD4+ T cells from PBMCs cultured without peptide, taken before COVID-19 vaccination. The CDR3, as DNA: TGTGCCACCCTTACTACGGGACGCCCGAACACTGAAGCTTTCTTT. This codes for CATLTTGRPNTEAFF.